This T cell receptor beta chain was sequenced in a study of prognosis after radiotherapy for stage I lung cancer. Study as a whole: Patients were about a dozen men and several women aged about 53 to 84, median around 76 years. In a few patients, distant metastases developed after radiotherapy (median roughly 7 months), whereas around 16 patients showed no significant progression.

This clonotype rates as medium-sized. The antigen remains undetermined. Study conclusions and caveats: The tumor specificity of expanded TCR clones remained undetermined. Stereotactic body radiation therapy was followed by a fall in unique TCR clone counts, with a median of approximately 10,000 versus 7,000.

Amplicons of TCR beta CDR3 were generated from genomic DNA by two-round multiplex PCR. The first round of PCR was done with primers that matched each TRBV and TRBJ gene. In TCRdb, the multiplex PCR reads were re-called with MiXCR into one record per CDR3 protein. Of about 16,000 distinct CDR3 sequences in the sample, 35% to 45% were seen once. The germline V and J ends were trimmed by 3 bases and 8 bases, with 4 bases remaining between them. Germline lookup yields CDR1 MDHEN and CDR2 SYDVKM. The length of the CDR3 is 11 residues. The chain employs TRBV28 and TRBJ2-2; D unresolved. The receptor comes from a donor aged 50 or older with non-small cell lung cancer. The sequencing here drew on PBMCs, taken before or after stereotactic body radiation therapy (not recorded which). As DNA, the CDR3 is TGTGCCAGCAGTTTTGGTGGGGAGCTGTTTTTT. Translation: CASSFGGELFF.